This passage covers 13 T cell receptor beta chains from one sample sequenced in a study of blood T cell repertoires in COVID-19. Generated by immunoSEQ multiplex PCR, the TCRdb table keeps only in-frame clones and is missing some. The sample consists of 210,000 or so clones, approximately 81% of them appearing once. Source material: PBMCs or T cells enriched from blood (not recorded which). Every receptor here comes from a woman aged 45-60 years with acute COVID-19.

The chain has TRBV6-1 and TRBJ2-5, with D maybe TRBD1 (6 bases). V lost 4 bases to trimming and J lost 2 bases, with 20 bases between them. The CDR3 has 17 residues. Germline V gives CDR1 MNHNS, CDR2 SASEGT. CDR3 nucleotide sequence: TGTGCCAGCAGTGTCTTTTTATCGGGGCAGGGGCAAGAGACCCAGTACTTC. This codes for CASSVFLSGQGQETQYF.

CDR3 sequence (DNA): TGTGCCAGCAGCATGGACAGACATGATGGCTACACCTTC. Protein sequence: CASSMDRHDGYTF. The chain uses TRBV6-5 and TRBJ1-2; D may be TRBD1 (6 bases). CDR1 and CDR2 from the germline V gene are MNHEY and SVGAGI. Trimming removed 6 bases from V and 6 bases from J, with 14 bases in between. This CDR3 region has 13 residues.

V is TRBV2 and J is TRBJ2-5, with TRBD2 matching 7 bases. CDR1 is SNHLY, CDR2 FYNNEI, per germline. The V gene end was trimmed by 8 bases and the J gene end by 5 bases; junction bases not matched to a gene: 17. The CDR3 spans 16 residues. The chain's CDR3 is CASQLDRLAGVETQYF. CDR3 coding DNA: TGTGCCAGCCAACTCGACAGATTGGCGGGAGTGGAGACCCAGTACTTC.

CDR3 protein: CASSLRAGGFQPQHF. CDR3 sequence (DNA): TGTGCCAGCAGTTTACGGGCAGGGGGCTTTCAGCCCCAGCATTTT. This chain joins TRBV28 and TRBJ1-5; 8 bases match TRBD1. Germline CDR1 and CDR2: MDHEN and SYDVKM. The CDR3 has 15 amino acids. V was pared by 2 bases and J by 6 bases, with 6 bases of the junction left unmatched. The full variable domain, completed using reference TRBV28 and TRBJ1-5, is DVKVTQSSRYLVKRTGEKVFLECVQDMDHENMFWYRQDPGLGLRLIYFSYDVKMKEKGDIPEGYSVSREKKERFSLILESASTNQTSMYLCASSLRAGGFQPQHFGDGTRLSIL.

V gene TRBV6-4 combines with J gene TRBJ1-1; D may be TRBD1 (5 bases). Germline V gene data show CDR1 as MRHNA and CDR2 as SNTAGT. The CDR3 totals 15 residues. V was shortened by 6 bases and J by 1 base, with 15 bases between the two germline ends. The chain's CDR3 is CASSQPGHTNTEAFF. In DNA form, the CDR3 reads TGTGCCAGCAGCCAGCCAGGACATACGAACACTGAAGCTTTCTTT.

This rearrangement joins TRBV19 to TRBJ1-1; D remains ambiguous. This CDR3 region has 13 residues. Trimming took 5 bases from V and 1 from J, leaving 8 bases between them. Germline CDR1 LNHDA, CDR2 SQIVND (reference sequence). CDR3 amino acids: CASSQLENTEAFF. The CDR3 region has the DNA TGTGCCAGTAGTCAGCTAGAGAACACTGAAGCTTTCTTT. Drawing the rest from reference TRBV19 and TRBJ1-1, the complete variable domain is DGGITQSPKYLFRKEGQNVTLSCEQNLNHDAMYWYRQDPGQGLRLIYYSQIVNDFQKGDIAEGYSVSREKKESFPLTVTSAQKNPTAFYLCASSQLENTEAFFGQGTRLTVV.

The CDR3 here is CASSLASGNYNEQFF. In nucleotides, the CDR3 is TGTGCCAGCAGCTTAGCTAGCGGGAATTACAATGAGCAGTTCTTC. The V gene is TRBV7-2, the J gene TRBJ2-1, with TRBD2 matching over 8 bases. Trimming cost V 0 bases and J 4 bases; bases outside gene matches: 2. CDR1 SGHTA and CDR2 FQGNSA come from the germline V gene. The CDR3 has 15 residues. The full variable domain, rest sourced from reference TRBV7-2 and TRBJ2-1, is GAGVSQSPSNKVTEKGKDVELRCDPISGHTALYWYRQSLGQGLEFLIYFQGNSAPDKSGLPSDRFSAERTGGSVSTLTIQRTQQEDSAVYLCASSLASGNYNEQFFGPGTRLTVL.

This CDR3 is CASSYFPSTGSGGYTF. The CDR3 DNA follows: TGTGCCAGCAGTTATTTCCCGTCGACAGGGTCTGGTGGCTACACCTTC. This sequence joins TRBV6-2 or TRBV6-3 and TRBJ1-2, with 7 bases fitting TRBD1. Germline V gene lookup returns CDR1 MNHEY and CDR2 SVGEGT. Losses at the gene ends were 3 bases for V and 7 bases for J; bases not matched to a gene: 14. The CDR3 has 16 amino acids.

CDR3 region: CATRTENTGELFF. The CDR3 DNA reads TGTGCCACCAGGACAGAGAACACCGGGGAGCTGTTTTTT. The chain combines TRBV15 with TRBJ2-2; weak D call: TRBD1 (5 bases). This CDR3 region has 13 residues. Per germline, CDR1 LNHNV and CDR2 YYDKDF (reference sequence). The V and J ends lost 6 bases and 1 base respectively, with 6 bases between them.

This chain links TRBV7-9 with TRBJ1-3; D unclear. CDR3 length: 15 residues. V lost 3 bases and J lost 4, with 13 bases in between. The germline V gene encodes CDR1 SEHNR and CDR2 FQNEAQ (reference sequence). The CDR3 loop is CASSFSVMPGNTIYF. The CDR3, as DNA: TGTGCCAGCAGCTTCTCGGTGATGCCCGGAAACACCATATATTTT.

This rearrangement joins TRBV3-1 (or the pseudogene TRBV3-2) to TRBJ1-4; no firm D call. Trimming stripped 1 base from V and 8 bases from J, with 8 bases between. Germline values: CDR1 LGHDT, CDR2 YNNKEL (reference sequence). CDR3 length: 13 residues. CDR3 in amino acids: CASSQVNLEKLFF. The CDR3 DNA reads TGTGCCAGCAGCCAAGTTAATTTGGAAAAACTGTTTTTT.

This chain links TRBV4-3 with TRBJ2-1, with 12 positions matching TRBD2. Trimming cost V 4 bases and J 7 bases; bases outside gene matches: 11. The CDR3 is made up of 17 amino acids. Germline-derived CDR1 and CDR2 are LGHNA and YSLEER. CDR3 bases: TGCGCCAGCAGCCGAGCGAGCCCTAGCGGGGGGGGGAATGAGCAGTTCTTC. Its translation is CASSRASPSGGGNEQFF.

J is TRBJ2-2 and V is TRBV11-3; 7 positions agree with TRBD1. V was clipped by 4 bases and J by 6 bases; unmatched bases: 8. CDR1 SGHNT and CDR2 YENEEA come from the germline V gene. The CDR3 spans 15 residues. CDR3 residues: CASSSTSDRAGELFF. CDR3 DNA: TGTGCCAGCAGCTCAACATCCGACAGGGCCGGGGAGCTGTTTTTT.